This T cell receptor beta chain was observed in a study of blood T cells in healthy people across ages. The table lists this clonotype with a few counts. Sample-barcoded 5' priming and a J-beta primer mix drove a second PCR of roughly 7 to 11 cycles. Using its own MiXCR run on the 5' RACE reads, TCRdb lists one record per CDR3 protein. The data hold about 940,000 distinct CDR3 sequences, with around 49% observed a single time. Germline V gene lookup returns CDR1 MGHRA and CDR2 YSYEKL. The V and J ends lost 4 bases and 1 base respectively, with 13 bases between them. The CDR3 extends over 16 amino acids.

The rearrangement links TRBV4-1 to TRBJ1-4, with D tentatively TRBD1 (5 bases). Sequencing was carried out using blood. The TCR originated in a man aged 25 to 40 in good health. The CDR3 nucleotides read TGCGCCAGCAGCCCCCAGGGAAGCGGAACTAATGAAAAACTGTTTTTT. Translated, it gives CASSPQGSGTNEKLFF.